The 11 T cell receptor beta chains reported below all come from one sample, sequenced in a study of cytomegalovirus exposure and HLA in healthy donors (dated by TCRdb to about 2017). Library construction relied on the immunoSEQ multiplex PCR assay. TCRdb provides this immuneACCESS table in a form limited to in-frame rearrangements. Some clones are lacking; in checked studies, under half of them reflect an unresolved V gene, and why the rest are absent is not known. The sample yields 150,000 to 200,000 clones; roughly 86% were counted once. Of the sample, around 3.8% is held by the ten largest clones. Sequencing was performed on PBMCs. These receptors came from a young man in good health and CMV-seropositive.

The chain recombines TRBV29-1 with TRBJ1-2, with TRBD1 as a possible D gene (6 bases). The CDR3 loop spans 12 amino acids. Germline-derived CDR1 and CDR2 are SQVTM and ANQGSEA. The V and J ends lost 6 bases and 7 bases respectively, with 15 bases between them. CDR3 bases: TGCAGCGTCGGTCGGGGGGCGGGTGGCTACACCTTC. Protein product: CSVGRGAGGYTF.

The chain links TRBV6-5 to TRBJ2-7; 9 nucleotides line up with TRBD2. The V gene's germline CDR1 is MNHEY and CDR2 SVGAGI. The V and J ends lost 4 bases and 4 bases, in that order; junction bases with no gene match: 8. The CDR3 has 15 amino acids. The CDR3 spells CASSFEVAGAYEQYF. The CDR3 nucleotides read TGTGCCAGCAGTTTCGAAGTAGCGGGAGCTTACGAGCAGTACTTC.

This chain joins TRBV28 and TRBJ2-7, with TRBD2 matching over 12 bases. After removal of 4 bases from V and 7 bases from J, the junction contained 8 bases not matched to a gene. The CDR3 is 15 amino acids. Germline loops: CDR1 MDHEN, CDR2 SYDVKM. The CDR3 nucleotides are TGTGCCAGCAGTTCCCGACTAGCGGGAGAGTATGAGCAGTACTTC. It yields the protein CASSSRLAGEYEQYF.

This chain connects TRBV2 to TRBJ1-1; TRBD1 might be the D (6 bases). Germline lookup yields CDR1 SNHLY and CDR2 FYNNEI. V lost 4 bases, J lost 1 base, and 16 bases lay in between. The CDR3 is 16 residues long. CDR3 sequence: CASSVFRGNRNTEAFF. The CDR3 DNA is TGTGCCAGCAGTGTATTCAGGGGAAATCGGAACACTGAAGCTTTCTTT.

This clone was observed a single time. V is TRBV6-1 and J is TRBJ1-1; the D gene is possibly TRBD1 (6 bases). V lost 0 bases and J 4 bases, leaving 6 bases between the germline ends. CDR1 is MNHNS and CDR2 is SASEGT in the germline V gene. The CDR3 is 13 residues long. As DNA, the CDR3 is TGTGCCAGCAGTGAAGCAGGGGGCACTGAAGCTTTCTTT. As protein: CASSEAGGTEAFF.

This rearrangement joins TRBV6-6 to TRBJ1-4, with D perhaps matching TRBD1 (5 bases). The CDR3 length is 16 residues. Deletions cut 8 bases from V and 7 bases from J, with 23 bases between. The germline V gene has CDR1 MNHNY and CDR2 SVGAGI (reference sequence). The CDR3 coding sequence is TGTGCCAGCCCTCCCACGTCCAGGGAGGGAGGTGAAAAACTGTTTTTT. It specifies CASPPTSREGGEKLFF.

This chain joins TRBV2 and TRBJ2-1, with D perhaps TRBD1 (5 bases). Germline assignment: CDR1 SNHLY and CDR2 FYNNEI. CDR3 length equals 15 residues. Trimming pared 7 bases from V and 1 base from J, leaving 14 bases between. The chain's CDR3 is CASTETDLSYNEQFF. CDR3 coding DNA: TGTGCCAGCACTGAGACAGACCTTTCCTACAATGAGCAGTTCTTC.

In its sample, this clone was seen once. The chain links TRBV6-1 to TRBJ2-1, with no clear D. Deletions cut 7 bases from V and 0 bases from J, with 13 bases between. Per the germline V gene, CDR1 is MNHNS and CDR2 is SASEGT. The CDR3 spans 15 residues. CDR3 in amino acids: CASISTVGSYNEQFF. In DNA form, the CDR3 reads TGTGCCAGCATTTCAACCGTCGGCTCCTACAATGAGCAGTTCTTC.

Only one count was recorded for this clone. The gene calls are TRBV11-2 and TRBJ2-1; 8 nucleotides match TRBD2. This CDR3 region has 15 residues. Germline CDR1 reads SGHAT; CDR2 reads FQNNGV. V lost 0 bases and J lost 7; bases outside the gene matches: 5. The chain's CDR3 is CASSLDGRASNEQFF. CDR3 DNA sequence: TGTGCCAGCAGCTTAGACGGGAGGGCCTCGAATGAGCAGTTCTTC.

The chain couples TRBV9 to TRBJ2-6, with 7 bases that match TRBD1. Looked up from germline, CDR1 is SGDLS and CDR2 is YYNGEE. V gave up 7 bases and J gave up 2 bases; unmatched junction bases: 12. The CDR3 runs 17 residues. DNA of the CDR3: TGTGCCAGCGGTCCCCTGGGACAGATCACTGGGGCCAACGTCCTGACTTTC. It encodes CASGPLGQITGANVLTF.

The table lists this clone with a count of one. The CDR3 here is CASCRRWTCVTTQYF. CDR3 nucleotides: TGTGCCAGCTGCCGCCGATGGACTTGTGTGACGACCCAGTACTTC. The genes are TRBV5-6 and TRBJ2-5; maybe TRBD2 (5 bases). The CDR3 extends over 15 amino acids. CDR1 SGHDT and CDR2 YYEEEE come from the germline V gene. Trimming took 7 bases from V and 7 from J, leaving 23 bases between them.